These 30 T cell receptor beta chains were sequenced from one sample in a study. Sequencing used immunoSEQ multiplex PCR; TCRdb keeps in-frame clones, though not all of them. The table shows 45,000 to 60,000 clones, with more than 85% occurring only once. The sequencing input was PBMCs. The receptors were sampled from a man aged 35 to 55 with rheumatoid arthritis.

In this sample, this clone turned up once. V is TRBV5-6 and J is TRBJ1-5; D gene ambiguous. V was shortened by 1 base and J by 5 bases, with 10 bases between the two germline ends. Looked up from germline, CDR1 is SGHDT and CDR2 is YYEEEE. This CDR3 contains 14 residues. The CDR3 here is CASSLRSQHQPQHF. The CDR3 DNA follows: TGTGCCAGCAGCTTGCGGTCGCAGCATCAGCCCCAGCATTTT.

The chain joins TRBV7-9 to TRBJ2-1; 7 bases are shared with TRBD2. There are 17 residues in the CDR3. Trimming took 3 bases from V and 4 from J; bases not matched to a gene: 12. CDR1 is SEHNR and CDR2 is FQNEAQ in the germline V gene (reference sequence). CDR3 protein: CASSFAGEGGPYNEQFF. DNA of the CDR3: TGTGCCAGCAGCTTTGCGGGAGAAGGAGGGCCTTACAATGAGCAGTTCTTC.

V is TRBV7-6 and J is TRBJ1-5; 7 bases are shared with TRBD1. The CDR3 totals 16 residues. Trimming cost V 5 bases and J 2 bases; bases outside gene matches: 9. The germline V gene encodes CDR1 SGHVS and CDR2 FNYEAQ. CDR3 amino acids: CASSPRTGAGNQPQHF. DNA of the CDR3: TGTGCCAGCAGCCCTCGAACAGGGGCTGGCAATCAGCCCCAGCATTTT.

J is TRBJ2-7 and V is TRBV7-9, with 7 bases aligning to TRBD2. Germline CDR1 and CDR2: SEHNR and FQNEAQ (reference sequence). This CDR3 contains 16 residues. V shed 0 bases and J 2 bases; nucleotides not matched to a gene: 7. This chain's CDR3 is CASSLAGGTPTYEQYF. CDR3 DNA: TGTGCCAGCAGCTTAGCGGGGGGGACGCCGACCTACGAGCAGTACTTC.

The count of this clone is one. V is TRBV7-2 and J is TRBJ1-3; the D is unclear. The germline gives CDR1 SGHTA, CDR2 FQGNSA. With 1 base removed from V and 0 bases from J, the gap between germline ends came to 4 bases. This CDR3 comprises 14 residues. The CDR3 bases are TGTGCCAGCAGCTTAGGGATCTCTGGAAACACCATATATTTT. This translates into CASSLGISGNTIYF. Looking up the rest from reference TRBV7-2 and TRBJ1-3 gives the full variable domain: GAGVSQSPSNKVTEKGKDVELRCDPISGHTALYWYRQSLGQGLEFLIYFQGNSAPDKSGLPSDRFSAERTGGSVSTLTIQRTQQEDSAVYLCASSLGISGNTIYFGEGSWLTVV.

The chain employs TRBV3-1 (or the pseudogene TRBV3-2) and TRBJ1-1; D uncertain. V gave up 0 bases and J gave up 0 bases, with 11 bases separating them. The CDR3 spans 16 residues. Looked up from germline, CDR1 is LGHDT and CDR2 is YNNKEL (reference sequence). The CDR3 DNA reads as TGTGCCAGCAGCCAAGATGAAGAAGTCATGAACACTGAAGCTTTCTTT. This gives the protein CASSQDEEVMNTEAFF.

CDR3 in DNA: TGTGCCAGCAGACAATTCACAGATACGCAGTATTTT. Protein product: CASRQFTDTQYF. V gene TRBV27 combines with J gene TRBJ2-3; no clear D gene. The ends were cut back, 6 bases at V and 2 bases at J, with 6 bases in the middle. Per the germline V gene, CDR1 is MNHEY and CDR2 is SMNVEV (reference sequence). This CDR3 region has 12 residues.

The chain joins TRBV5-1 to TRBJ1-2, with D possibly being TRBD1 (5 bases). Germline CDR1 reads SGHRS; CDR2 reads YFSETQ. Trimming cost V 4 bases and J 4 bases, with 14 bases left between them. This CDR3 contains 14 residues. CDR3 sequence reads: CASSPGTVGYGYTF. In DNA form, the CDR3 reads TGCGCCAGCAGCCCGGGGACGGTGGGCTATGGCTACACCTTC.

The chain couples TRBV27 to TRBJ2-5; TRBD1 aligns across 10 bases. The germline CDR1 and CDR2 sequences are MNHEY and SMNVEV (reference sequence). The CDR3 runs 17 residues. V lost 2 bases, J lost 6 bases, and 12 bases stayed unmatched. CDR3 loop: CASSLTPTGGARKTQYF. The CDR3 coding sequence is TGTGCCAGCAGTTTAACCCCGACAGGGGGCGCGAGAAAGACCCAGTACTTC.

The chain uses TRBV4-2 and TRBJ1-2, with TRBD1 identical over 8 bases. CDR3 size: 16 residues. Looked up from germline, CDR1 is LGHNA and CDR2 is YNFKEQ. V lost 4 bases, J lost 0 bases, and 7 bases stayed unmatched. CDR3 in amino acids: CASSLRDRSSNYGYTF. The CDR3 coding sequence is TGTGCCAGCAGCCTCAGGGACAGGAGCTCTAACTATGGCTACACCTTC.

This clone was counted a single time. V gene TRBV28 combines with J gene TRBJ1-2; 9 bases agree with TRBD1. CDR1 MDHEN and CDR2 SYDVKM come from the germline V gene. The CDR3 totals 13 residues. V lost 6 bases, J lost 8 bases, and 7 bases stayed unmatched. CDR3 sequence (DNA): TGTGCCAGCAGGCTCGACAGGGGGAAGGGCTACACCTTC. It encodes CASRLDRGKGYTF.

The V gene is TRBV6-5, the J gene TRBJ2-3, with 9 bases matching TRBD2. The CDR3 is made up of 15 amino acids. With 2 bases clipped from V and 5 bases from J, the junction kept 5 bases outside the gene matches. The germline V gene has CDR1 MNHEY and CDR2 SVGAGI. CDR3 DNA: TGTGCCAGCAGTTACGTCCTAGCGGGGTTAGATACGCAGTATTTT. It codes for CASSYVLAGLDTQYF.

This clone was seen a single time. The chain is built from TRBV5-1 and TRBJ1-5; TRBD1 is a possible D gene (6 bases). CDR3 length: 15 amino acids. V lost 4 bases to trimming and J lost 2 bases, with 13 bases between them. Germline V gene lookup returns CDR1 SGHRS and CDR2 YFSETQ. In DNA, the CDR3 is TGCGCCAGCAGCGAAGAGGGGGGGGGCAATCAGCCCCAGCATTTT. Its translation is CASSEEGGGNQPQHF.

The chain's CDR3 is CASSFQRGHPYEQYF. The CDR3 DNA reads TGTGCCAGCAGTTTTCAAAGAGGGCACCCCTACGAGCAGTACTTC. The J gene is TRBJ2-7, the V gene TRBV27; D is perhaps TRBD2 (5 bases). Germline values: CDR1 MNHEY, CDR2 SMNVEV (reference sequence). The V gene lost 3 bases and the J gene lost 2 bases, with 14 bases spanning the gap. This CDR3 has 15 amino acids.

This clone has just a few counts. The genes are TRBV13 and TRBJ2-7; possibly TRBD2 for D (6 bases). V lost 1 base and J lost 7, with 8 bases in between. CDR1 PRHDT and CDR2 FYEKMQ come from the germline V gene (reference sequence). The CDR3 spans 12 residues. The CDR3 loop reads CASSLAGEEQYF. The CDR3 DNA sequence: TGTGCCAGCAGCTTAGCGGGGGAAGAGCAGTACTTC. The whole variable domain, filled in from reference TRBV13 and TRBJ2-7, reads AAGVIQSPRHLIKEKRETATLKCYPIPRHDTVYWYQQGPGQDPQFLISFYEKMQSDKGSIPDRFSAQQFSDYHSELNMSSLELGDSALYFCASSLAGEEQYFGPGTRLTVT.

The CDR3 loop reads CASSARTASNSPLHF. Here the CDR3 DNA reads TGTGCCAGCAGCGCGCGGACAGCTAGCAATTCACCCCTCCACTTT. The rearrangement uses TRBV5-4 and TRBJ1-6; D may be TRBD1 (6 bases). The CDR3 runs 15 residues. V lost 4 bases and J lost 7, with 15 bases in between. CDR1 is SGHNT and CDR2 is YYREEE in the germline V gene (reference sequence).

This clone was seen more than once but under ten times. The chain uses TRBV4-3 and TRBJ1-3; D not certain. The CDR3 spans 15 residues. In germline, CDR1 is LGHNA, CDR2 YSLEER. Trimming stripped 2 bases from V and 1 base from J, with 9 bases between. The CDR3, as DNA: TGCGCCAGCAGCCAAACGGACCGTTCTGGAAACACCATATATTTT. Translated: CASSQTDRSGNTIYF.

The rearrangement uses TRBV19 and TRBJ2-7; a possible D gene is TRBD1 (6 bases). Germline CDR1 reads LNHDA; CDR2 reads SQIVND (reference sequence). V dropped 4 bases and J dropped 0 bases, with 7 bases sitting between them. This CDR3 comprises 13 residues. The CDR3 bases are TGTGCCAGTAGTAAACAGGGCTCCTACGAGCAGTACTTC. Protein product: CASSKQGSYEQYF.

The J gene is TRBJ2-7, the V gene TRBV2; D may be TRBD1 (5 bases). Germline V gene data show CDR1 as SNHLY and CDR2 as FYNNEI. The CDR3 is 13 amino acids. V was cut by 8 bases and J by 1 base, with 12 bases left in between. CDR3 sequence reads: CASCRTPSYEQYF. The DNA of the CDR3 is TGTGCCAGCTGCCGGACACCGTCCTACGAGCAGTACTTC.

The CDR3 coding sequence is TGTGCCAGCAGTTTAGGAGGAAACAATCAGCCCCAGCATTTT. Translated, it gives CASSLGGNNQPQHF. J is TRBJ1-5 and V is TRBV28; D uncertain. Deletions cut 2 bases from V and 3 bases from J, with 8 bases between. CDR3 length: 14 residues. Germline assignment: CDR1 MDHEN and CDR2 SYDVKM.

The genes are TRBV27 and TRBJ2-2; D remains unclear. Germline CDR1 and CDR2: MNHEY and SMNVEV (reference sequence). There are 13 residues in the CDR3. V lost 2 bases to trimming and J lost 5 bases, with 6 bases between them. As DNA, the CDR3 is TGTGCCAGCAGTTTAATCAGGACCGGGGAGCTGTTTTTT. It translates to CASSLIRTGELFF.

The J gene is TRBJ2-5, the V gene TRBV18; a weak D match, TRBD2 (5 bases). This CDR3 is built from 15 residues. Trimming took 0 bases from V and 3 from J, leaving 11 bases between them. The germline gives CDR1 KGHSH, CDR2 LQKENI. Here the CDR3 reads CASSPPSSSKETQYF. For the CDR3, the DNA is TGTGCCAGCTCACCACCGTCTAGCTCTAAAGAGACCCAGTACTTC.

This chain uses TRBV6-5 with TRBJ2-1; no firm D call. The CDR3 loop spans 15 amino acids. The V and J ends lost 2 bases and 0 bases respectively, with 8 bases between them. Looked up from germline, CDR1 is MNHEY and CDR2 is SVGAGI. In nucleotides, the CDR3 is TGTGCCAGCAGTTACGACCGCAGCTCCTACAATGAGCAGTTCTTC. Amino acid sequence: CASSYDRSSYNEQFF.

The chain joins TRBV28 to TRBJ2-3; 9 nucleotides agree with TRBD1. From germline, CDR1 is MDHEN and CDR2 SYDVKM. The CDR3 runs to 15 residues. V shed 8 bases and J 4 bases; nucleotides not matched to a gene: 10. The CDR3 DNA sequence: TGTGCCAGCGGAGCGGACAGGGGCGGCCCAGATACGCAGTATTTT. This codes for CASGADRGGPDTQYF.

This sequence joins TRBV2 and TRBJ2-7, with D perhaps matching TRBD1 (6 bases). Germline CDR1 is SNHLY and CDR2 is FYNNEI. The CDR3 has 14 amino acids. V lost 8 bases, J lost 2 bases, and 16 bases lay in between. In DNA, the CDR3 is TGTGCCAGCTCGAACCCGGACAGCCCCTACGAGCAGTACTTC. Its protein product is CASSNPDSPYEQYF.

The rearrangement links TRBV11-2 to TRBJ1-1; no definite D call. The CDR3 sequence is 12 residues long. Trimming left V 3 bases short and J 7 bases short, with 9 bases between. Germline CDR1 and CDR2: SGHAT and FQNNGV. In nucleotides, the CDR3 is TGTGCCAGCAGCTTGAAGAGAGGTGAAGCTTTCTTT. This gives the protein CASSLKRGEAFF.

V and J are TRBV28 and TRBJ2-1, with a tentative D call TRBD2 (6 bases). V was pared by 6 bases and J by 8 bases, with 17 bases between. CDR1 and CDR2 (germline): MDHEN, SYDVKM. This CDR3 region has 14 residues. The CDR3 nucleotides are TGTGCCAGCAGGCTGGGACTTCTTTCGCATGAGCAGTTCTTC. Protein product: CASRLGLLSHEQFF.

V is TRBV7-9 and J is TRBJ1-5, with 10 bases identical to TRBD1. Looked up from germline, CDR1 is SEHNR and CDR2 is FQNEAQ (reference sequence). The CDR3 is 15 amino acids. V shed 1 base, J shed 7 bases, and the junction held 4 bases outside the gene matches. The CDR3: CASSLGQGAWQPQHF. The CDR3 nucleotides are TGTGCCAGCAGCTTAGGACAGGGGGCTTGGCAGCCCCAGCATTTT. Filled out from reference TRBV7-9 and TRBJ1-5, the complete variable domain reads DTGVSQNPRHKITKRGQNVTFRCDPISEHNRLYWYRQTLGQGPEFLTYFQNEAQLEKSRLLSDRFSAERPKGSFSTLEIQRTEQGDSAMYLCASSLGQGAWQPQHFGDGTRLSIL.

In its sample, this clone was seen once. The rearrangement uses TRBV6-2 or TRBV6-3 and TRBJ1-2; D is uncertain. This CDR3 has 13 amino acids. The V gene's germline CDR1 is MNHEY and CDR2 SVGEGT. Deletions cut 2 bases from V and 1 base from J, with 5 bases between. The CDR3 DNA reads TGTGCCAGCAGTTACAACGTTAACTATGGCTACACCTTC. As protein: CASSYNVNYGYTF.

In its sample, this clone was seen once. V usage is TRBV21-1 and J usage is TRBJ1-2; the listed D gene, TRBD1, was not tested against the DNA. TRBV21-1 is a documented pseudogene. The CDR3 extends over 12 amino acids. This chain's CDR3 is CASSASRDGYTF. The CDR3 region has the DNA TGTGCCAGCAGCGCGAGCAGGGATGGCTACACCTTC.